One sample yielded the 24 T cell receptor beta chains listed below, sequenced in a study of T-cell reconstitution after alpha-beta-depleted transplantation in children. Unique molecular identifiers were used to barcode this TCRbeta library. One entry per CDR3 protein results from TCRdb running MiXCR on the PCR reads. The table lists just over 950,000 distinct CDR3 sequences, 25% to 30% of them singletons. The source was PBMCs, mostly from graft donor cells, collected 360 days after TCRalphabeta/CD19-depleted stem cell transplant. The source is a boy in the first two years of life who had a stem cell transplant for SCID, so the T cells may come from the graft donor.

This chain links TRBV12-3 or TRBV12-4 with TRBJ2-5; 15 nucleotides match TRBD2. The CDR3 has 18 amino acids. The V and J ends lost 5 bases and 2 bases, in that order; junction bases with no gene match: 9. This CDR3 reads CASSLGTSGGLVQETQYF. Here the CDR3 DNA reads TGTGCCAGCAGTCTCGGGACTAGCGGGGGGCTCGTGCAAGAGACCCAGTACTTC.

This chain joins TRBV5-1 and TRBJ1-1; tentatively, D is TRBD1 (5 bases). The CDR3 is 14 amino acids. The V end lost 2 bases, the J end lost 1 base, and 9 bases lay between the germline ends. CDR1 is SGHRS and CDR2 is YFSETQ in the germline V gene. In nucleotides, the CDR3 is TGCGCCAGCAGCTTCTCGGGGGAGAACACTGAAGCTTTCTTT. Encoded protein: CASSFSGENTEAFF.

The genes are TRBV7-9 and TRBJ2-3, with a weak D call TRBD2 (5 bases). The CDR3 contains 14 residues. Germline V CDR1 and CDR2: SEHNR, FQNEAQ (reference sequence). Trimming left V 0 bases short and J 5 bases short, with 9 bases between. The CDR3 reads CASSLARAGDTQYF. CDR3 nucleotides: TGTGCCAGCAGCTTAGCGCGGGCGGGAGATACGCAGTATTTT.

The gene calls are TRBV25-1 and TRBJ2-1; no clear D gene. The CDR3 runs to 14 residues. V gave up 6 bases and J gave up 0 bases, with 9 bases separating them. CDR1 and CDR2 from the germline V gene are MGHDK and SYGVNS. The CDR3 sequence is CASSEPSSYNEQFF. The CDR3 nucleotides are TGTGCCAGCAGCGAGCCGAGCTCCTACAATGAGCAGTTCTTC.

The chain couples TRBV29-1 to TRBJ2-7, with a weak D call TRBD1 (5 bases). Trimming shortened V by 3 bases and J by 2 bases, and 14 bases separated the two germline ends. The CDR3 has 14 residues. Germline CDR1 SQVTM, CDR2 ANQGSEA. Here the CDR3 reads CSVDGLAGPYEQYF. DNA of the CDR3: TGCAGCGTTGACGGGTTGGCAGGGCCCTACGAGCAGTACTTC.

In DNA form, the CDR3 reads TGTGCCAGCAGCCTAGGACAGGCCGCCTTTAACTACGAGCAGTACTTC. Encoded protein: CASSLGQAAFNYEQYF. The rearrangement joins TRBV7-9 to TRBJ2-7; the match to TRBD1 covers 7 bases. The CDR3 length is 16 residues. Germline-derived CDR1 and CDR2 are SEHNR and FQNEAQ (reference sequence). The V gene end was trimmed by 5 bases and the J gene end by 3 bases; junction bases not matched to a gene: 13.

This CDR3 reads CASSQQGSTPEAFF. The CDR3 DNA sequence: TGTGCCAGCAGTCAACAGGGGTCCACGCCTGAAGCTTTCTTT. The rearrangement joins TRBV6-1 to TRBJ1-1; TRBD1 agrees at 7 bases. Germline CDR1 reads MNHNS; CDR2 reads SASEGT. Trimming took 5 bases from V and 6 from J; bases not matched to a gene: 9. This CDR3 has 14 amino acids.

This clonotype was seen only a few times. The rearrangement uses TRBV12-3 or TRBV12-4 and TRBJ2-3, with D perhaps TRBD1 (5 bases). The ends were cut back, 3 bases at V and 1 base at J, with 8 bases in the middle. This CDR3 has 14 amino acids. CDR3 nucleotide sequence: TGTGCCAGCAGTTTCCCACAGGGCACAGATACGCAGTATTTT. Translated, it gives CASSFPQGTDTQYF.

This clonotype showed up just a few times. The CDR3: CATSREPGGEGNTEAFF. The DNA of the CDR3 is TGTGCCACCAGCAGAGAGCCAGGGGGCGAAGGGAACACTGAAGCTTTCTTT. V and J are TRBV15 and TRBJ1-1; 8 nucleotides line up with TRBD1. The CDR3 totals 17 residues. In germline, CDR1 is LNHNV, CDR2 YYDKDF (reference sequence). J lost 1 base, V lost 0 bases, and 7 bases had no gene match.

The rearrangement links TRBV25-1 to TRBJ2-5; D might be TRBD1 (6 bases). Trimming stripped 3 bases from V and 5 bases from J, with 13 bases between. Germline assignment: CDR1 MGHDK and CDR2 SYGVNS. CDR3 length: 14 amino acids. The CDR3 nucleotides read TGTGCCAGCAGTGATAACAGGGCCGAGGAGACCCAGTACTTC. Translated, it gives CASSDNRAEETQYF.

This clonotype has a handful of counts. This chain links TRBV12-3 or TRBV12-4 with TRBJ2-7; TRBD2 is a possible D gene (6 bases). This CDR3 has 13 residues. The V end lost 6 bases, the J end lost 5 bases, and 14 bases lay between the germline ends. In DNA form, the CDR3 reads TGTGCCAGCAGAATCGGAGGGTCCCACGAGCAGTACTTC. Protein product: CASRIGGSHEQYF.

The gene calls are TRBV28 and TRBJ1-3; 7 bases match TRBD1. After removal of 6 bases from V and 4 bases from J, the junction contained 9 bases not matched to a gene. Germline CDR1 is MDHEN and CDR2 is SYDVKM. This CDR3 comprises 15 residues. CDR3 coding DNA: TGTGCCAGCAGCCTTGACAGGGCCGGCGGAAACACCATATATTTT. It is translated as CASSLDRAGGNTIYF.

The V gene is TRBV28, the J gene TRBJ1-6; maybe TRBD1 (5 bases). The CDR3 runs 15 residues. The germline gives CDR1 MDHEN, CDR2 SYDVKM. V lost 6 bases, J lost 4 bases, and 13 bases lay in between. CDR3 DNA: TGTGCCAGCAGATACAGGCAAACTTATAATTCACCCCTCCACTTT. Protein product: CASRYRQTYNSPLHF.

The table lists this clonotype with a count of one. The V gene is TRBV30, the J gene TRBJ1-1; TRBD1 matches 9 bases. The ends lost 2 bases at V and 10 bases at J; junction bases unmatched: 5. CDR1 is GTSNPN, CDR2 SVGIG, per germline (reference sequence). The CDR3 extends over 12 amino acids. CDR3: CAWSPGTGRAFF. The CDR3 coding sequence is TGTGCCTGGAGTCCAGGGACAGGGAGAGCTTTCTTT.

As concerns this clonotype: Germline is not matched at one junction end, which may reflect a read error. The chain is built from TRBV6-2 or TRBV6-3 and TRBJ1-5; no clear D. The V gene's germline CDR1 is MNHEY and CDR2 SVGEGT. The CDR3 runs to 13 residues. The CDR3 DNA reads TGTGCCAGCAGTTATCTAAGCAGTCAGCCCCAGCATTTT. Its translation is CASSYLSSQPQHF.

This sequence joins TRBV6-1 and TRBJ2-2, with D possibly being TRBD1 (5 bases). V lost 3 bases and J lost 11, with 19 bases in between. The CDR3 is 15 residues long. Per germline, CDR1 MNHNS and CDR2 SASEGT. DNA of the CDR3: TGTGCCAGCAGTGACCCGTGGCAGGGCCTGGGAGAGCTGTTTTTT. Residues: CASSDPWQGLGELFF.

The V call is TRBV15, the J call TRBJ2-3; D is unclear. Germline V gene sequence: CDR1 LNHNV, CDR2 YYDKDF (reference sequence). The V gene lost 5 bases and the J gene lost 3 bases, with 12 bases spanning the gap. CDR3 size: 14 residues. CDR3 protein: CATSSSLLTDTQYF. CDR3 nucleotides: TGTGCCACCAGCTCCAGTCTTCTTACAGATACGCAGTATTTT.

A few counts support this clonotype. For the CDR3, the DNA is TGTGCCAGCAGCTTACGATCCGGGACAGGGATTTACCGCTCCACAGATACGCAGTATTTT. Amino acids: CASSLRSGTGIYRSTDTQYF. The chain joins TRBV11-2 to TRBJ2-3; 9 nucleotides line up with TRBD1. The germline CDR1 and CDR2 sequences are SGHAT and FQNNGV. This CDR3 is built from 20 residues. V lost 2 bases to trimming and J lost 2 bases; unmatched junction nucleotides: 17.

This chain links TRBV2 with TRBJ1-6, with TRBD1 identical over 8 bases. Germline CDR1 SNHLY, CDR2 FYNNEI. The CDR3 covers 13 residues. V trimming: 7 bases; J trimming: 9 bases; junction bases outside the gene matches: 5. For the CDR3, the DNA is TGTGCCAGCAATGGACAGGGCCCTTCACCCCTCCACTTT. It is translated as CASNGQGPSPLHF.

This clonotype was counted ten times or more. The chain links TRBV28 to TRBJ2-7, with no clear D. Germline V gives CDR1 MDHEN, CDR2 SYDVKM. CDR3 length: 14 residues. V lost 2 bases and J lost 3, with 11 bases in between. CDR3 in amino acids: CASSLTPGHYEQYF. DNA for the CDR3: TGTGCCAGCAGTTTAACCCCAGGCCACTACGAGCAGTACTTC.

This CDR3 is CASSPPGQGVYNEQFF. CDR3 bases: TGTGCCAGCAGTCCTCCGGGGCAAGGGGTATACAATGAGCAGTTCTTC. This sequence joins TRBV12-3 or TRBV12-4 and TRBJ2-1; TRBD1 or TRBD2 may be the D gene (5 bases each). This CDR3 is built from 16 residues. The V end lost 5 bases, the J end lost 4 bases, and 18 bases lay between the germline ends.

The genes are TRBV4-1 and TRBJ2-2; a possible D gene is TRBD2 (7 bases). The length of the CDR3 is 17 residues. V was shortened by 1 base and J by 4 bases, with 16 bases between the two germline ends. CDR1 is MGHRA and CDR2 is YSYEKL in the germline V gene. Written as DNA, the CDR3 is TGCGCCAGCAGCCAAGCTGGGGGGGGCTGGGGCACCGGGGAGCTGTTTTTT. This codes for CASSQAGGGWGTGELFF.

The CDR3, as DNA: TGCAGCGTTGAGCGGGGGGGGCAAGAGACCCAGTACTTC. It translates to CSVERGGQETQYF. The chain combines TRBV29-1 with TRBJ2-5, with TRBD2 matching 9 bases. From germline, CDR1 is SQVTM and CDR2 ANQGSEA. With 3 bases clipped from V and 2 bases from J, the junction kept 1 base outside the gene matches. This CDR3 has 13 residues.

The V call is TRBV18, the J call TRBJ1-1; no clear D. V lost 0 bases, J lost 7 bases, and 15 bases lay in between. Germline V gene sequence: CDR1 KGHSH, CDR2 LQKENI. This CDR3 is built from 15 residues. CDR3 sequence reads: CASSPPGIDVGEAFF. In DNA, the CDR3 is TGTGCCAGCTCACCACCAGGTATCGACGTAGGTGAAGCTTTCTTT.